This is a list of T cell receptor beta chains from one sample in a study of vaccination and CD4 T cells after COVID-19. TCRdb processed the PCR reads anew with MiXCR; each CDR3 protein has one entry. The table includes some 25,000 distinct CDR3 sequences, roughly 40% detected once. Their antigen targets remain unknown. Sequenced input: CD4+ T cells from blood, cultured in vitro. The receptors were sampled from a human donor who had recovered from COVID-19. The CDR3 runs from the conserved cysteine through the conserved F or W.

V	J	CDR3
TRBV6-2/TRBV6-3	TRBJ2-7	CASSYSVSGTYEQYF
TRBV7-9	TRBJ2-7	CASSPGRPSSYEQYF
TRBV20-1	TRBJ2-5	CSASGVETQYF
TRBV12-3/TRBV12-4	TRBJ2-1	CASSYGTSGTYNEQFF
TRBV6-5	TRBJ1-5	CASSYSVGYQPQHF
TRBV6-1	TRBJ2-2	CASSGGHTNTGELFF
TRBV7-2	TRBJ1-4	CASSLMKNEKLFF
TRBV12-3/TRBV12-4	TRBJ2-3	CASRDGAADTQYF
TRBV25-1	TRBJ1-2	CASSALYYTF
TRBV5-1	TRBJ2-5	CASSSEDRAETQYF
TRBV27	TRBJ1-1	CASIRNTEAFF
TRBV7-2	TRBJ2-1	CASSFSREQFF
TRBV6-1	TRBJ2-5	CASSESLRTQYF
TRBV6-1	TRBJ2-1	CASSEYRGSTYNEQFF
TRBV11-1	TRBJ2-5	CASSLRASGWETQYF
TRBV20-1	TRBJ1-2	CSARDKPRGGHYGYTF
TRBV2	TRBJ1-2	CASRPGDGYTF
TRBV19	TRBJ2-1	CASSISSSPEDVEQFF
TRBV10-3	TRBJ1-2	CAIRQGSTAYGYTF
TRBV7-2	TRBJ1-1	CASSLGGASTGAFF
TRBV11-2	TRBJ2-1	CASSPRPSLYNEQFF
TRBV11-2	TRBJ2-5	CASSVSRQPQRRETQYF
TRBV20-1	TRBJ2-1	CSAGGGLAASYNEQFF
TRBV20-1	TRBJ2-7	CSANSEGTGKPYEQYF
TRBV7-6	TRBJ1-5	CASSLSENQPQHF
TRBV6-2/TRBV6-3	TRBJ2-7	CASSGTGPLGKYF
TRBV6-1	TRBJ1-1	CASSPGRDRGRNTEAFF
TRBV7-2	TRBJ2-3	CASSFSRGTDTQYF
TRBV7-2	TRBJ1-2	CASSFTGTQGYTF
TRBV4-2	TRBJ2-7	CASSQPGTSDTNYEQYF
TRBV7-3	TRBJ2-5	CASSPAGRRQETQYF
TRBV12-3/TRBV12-4	TRBJ2-1	CASSLDFSGGYNEQFF
TRBV6-4	TRBJ2-3	CASSDSSGGADTQYF
TRBV7-2	TRBJ2-1	CASSQTGGKYNEQFF
TRBV7-7	TRBJ2-2	CASSPGGTNTGELFF
TRBV7-2	TRBJ1-5	CASSLQDLQPQHF
TRBV4-1	TRBJ1-5	CASSQDRGTPNQPQHF
TRBV7-2	TRBJ2-5	CASSRTIPRETQYF
TRBV11-3	TRBJ2-3	CASSGPSGGAISTDTQYF
TRBV5-1	TRBJ2-5	CASSLDARRGGVGETQYF
TRBV20-1	TRBJ1-1	CSARSRTEAFF
TRBV7-9	TRBJ2-3	CASSPLGLVLHTQYF
TRBV28	TRBJ2-7	CASSLVGGGRYF
TRBV15	TRBJ1-4	CATSRDRAATNEKLFF
TRBV6-1	TRBJ2-1	CASTWGRLKQFF
TRBV4-1	TRBJ2-2	CASSRTGYTGELFF
TRBV21-1	TRBJ2-1	CASSSHLNEQFF
TRBV7-8	TRBJ1-1	CASSFRVNTEAFF